This T cell receptor beta chain derives from a study of CD8 T cells in ankylosing spondylitis. This clonotype has only a few counts. Its antigen is undetermined. CDR3 length: 14 amino acids. V lost 0 bases to trimming and J lost 7 bases, with 10 bases between them. Per the germline V gene, CDR1 is LGHNA and CDR2 is YNFKEQ. Whole-study findings and limits: In ankylosing spondylitis blood, a motif of seven to nine highly homologous TCR beta variants appeared characteristic.

TCRdb called the 5' RACE reads again in MiXCR, with one record for every CDR3 protein. The sample has about 220,000 distinct CDR3 sequences; around 17% are singletons. The sequence came from a male donor with ankylosing spondylitis. This chain joins TRBV4-2 and TRBJ2-1; D is ambiguous. The sequenced sample consisted of blood, either unsorted or a sorted T cell fraction (not recorded which). CDR3 DNA sequence: TGTGCCAGCAGCCAAGAAAGCGCGGTGAATGAGCAGTTCTTC. This translates into CASSQESAVNEQFF.